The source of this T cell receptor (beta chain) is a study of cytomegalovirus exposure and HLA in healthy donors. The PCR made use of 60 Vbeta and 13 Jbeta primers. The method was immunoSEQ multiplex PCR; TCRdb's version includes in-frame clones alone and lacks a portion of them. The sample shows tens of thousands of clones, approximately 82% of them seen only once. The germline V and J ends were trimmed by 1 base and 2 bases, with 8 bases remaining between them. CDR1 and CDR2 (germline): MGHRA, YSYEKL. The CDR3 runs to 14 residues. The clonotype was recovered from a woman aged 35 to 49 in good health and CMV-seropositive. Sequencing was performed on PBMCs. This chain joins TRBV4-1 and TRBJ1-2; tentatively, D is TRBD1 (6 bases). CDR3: CASSQAGQNYGYTF. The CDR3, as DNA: TGCGCCAGCAGCCAAGCAGGACAGAACTATGGCTACACCTTC.